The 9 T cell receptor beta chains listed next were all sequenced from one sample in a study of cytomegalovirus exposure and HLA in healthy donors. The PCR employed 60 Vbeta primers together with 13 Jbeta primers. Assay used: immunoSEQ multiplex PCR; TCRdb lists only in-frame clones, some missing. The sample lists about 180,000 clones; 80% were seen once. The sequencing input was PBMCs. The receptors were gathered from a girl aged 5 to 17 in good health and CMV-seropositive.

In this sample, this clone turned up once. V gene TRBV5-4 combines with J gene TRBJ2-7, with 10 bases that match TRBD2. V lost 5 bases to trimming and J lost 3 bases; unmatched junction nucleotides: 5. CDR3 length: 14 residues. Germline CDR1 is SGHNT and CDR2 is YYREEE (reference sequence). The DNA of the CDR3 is TGTGCCAGCAGAAGAGCGGGAGGGGGCTACGAGCAGTACTTC. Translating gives CASRRAGGGYEQYF.

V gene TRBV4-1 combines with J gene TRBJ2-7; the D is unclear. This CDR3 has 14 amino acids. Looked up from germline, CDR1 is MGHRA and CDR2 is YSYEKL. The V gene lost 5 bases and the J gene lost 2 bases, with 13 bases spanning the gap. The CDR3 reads CASSYTPSTYEQYF. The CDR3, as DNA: TGCGCCAGCAGCTATACTCCCTCTACCTACGAGCAGTACTTC.

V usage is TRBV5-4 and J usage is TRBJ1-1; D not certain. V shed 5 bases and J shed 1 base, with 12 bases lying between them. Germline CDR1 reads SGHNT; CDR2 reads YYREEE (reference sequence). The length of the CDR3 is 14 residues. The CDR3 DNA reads TGTGCCAGCAGTCTGCAGTTTTCGAACACTGAAGCTTTCTTT. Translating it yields CASSLQFSNTEAFF.

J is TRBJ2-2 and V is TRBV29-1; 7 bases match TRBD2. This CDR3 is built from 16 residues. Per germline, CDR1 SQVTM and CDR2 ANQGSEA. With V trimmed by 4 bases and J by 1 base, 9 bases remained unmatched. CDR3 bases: TGCAGCGTTGTGGAGCGAGGACTAGTGAACACCGGGGAGCTGTTTTTT. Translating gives CSVVERGLVNTGELFF.

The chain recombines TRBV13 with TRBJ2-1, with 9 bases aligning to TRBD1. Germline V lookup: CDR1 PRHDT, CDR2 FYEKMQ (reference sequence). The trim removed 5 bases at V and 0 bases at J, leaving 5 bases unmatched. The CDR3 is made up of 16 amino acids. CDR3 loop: CASSEDRGSSYNEQFF. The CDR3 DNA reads TGTGCCAGCAGCGAGGACAGGGGCAGCTCCTACAATGAGCAGTTCTTC.

CDR3 region: CASSLRRTSGTGGAVNEQFF. CDR3 nucleotide sequence: TGCGCCAGCAGTCTTAGACGGACTAGCGGTACCGGGGGAGCCGTCAATGAGCAGTTCTTC. This chain links TRBV4-1 with TRBJ2-1; 10 bases are a match to TRBD2. V lost 6 bases to trimming and J lost 6 bases; unmatched junction nucleotides: 23. The CDR3 is made up of 20 amino acids. Germline CDR1 is MGHRA and CDR2 is YSYEKL.

The CDR3 region is CASSQPGLDNEQFF. The CDR3 DNA reads TGTGCCAGCAGCCAACCGGGACTAGACAATGAGCAGTTCTTC. The J gene is TRBJ2-1, the V gene TRBV4-2; 8 bases are a match to TRBD2. From germline, CDR1 is LGHNA and CDR2 YNFKEQ. The CDR3 is 14 residues long. Germline trimming cut 2 bases from V and 5 bases from J; bases unmatched to any gene: 2.

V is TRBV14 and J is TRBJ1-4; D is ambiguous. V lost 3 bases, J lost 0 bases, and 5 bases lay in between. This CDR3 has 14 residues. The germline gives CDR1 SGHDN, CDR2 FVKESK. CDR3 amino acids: CASSQGATNEKLFF. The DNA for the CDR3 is TGTGCCAGCAGCCAGGGAGCAACTAATGAAAAACTGTTTTTT.

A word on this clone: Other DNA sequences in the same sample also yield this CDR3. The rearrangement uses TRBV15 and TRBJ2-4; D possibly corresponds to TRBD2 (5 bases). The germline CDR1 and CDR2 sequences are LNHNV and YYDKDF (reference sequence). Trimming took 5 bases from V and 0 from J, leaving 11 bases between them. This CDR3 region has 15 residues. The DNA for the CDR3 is TGTGCCACCAGCCTTCGGGATCTAGCCAAAAACATTCAGTACTTC. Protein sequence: CATSLRDLAKNIQYF.